Listed below are T cell receptor beta chains from one sample, sequenced in a study of shared clonotypes between healthy human individuals. This table comes from immunoSEQ multiplex PCR, and its TCRdb copy is limited to in-frame clones, with some not included. In the table there are over 400,000 clones, roughly 95% of which are singletons. The specimen sequenced was naive CD4+ T cells sorted from blood. The receptors stem from a woman aged 25 to 39 in good health. Both conserved end residues are part of each CDR3. Each record gives: V gene, D gene, J gene, CDR3 DNA, CDR3 protein. The D gene is left open where the match is weak.

V: TRBV2; D: NA; J: TRBJ1-4; DNA: TGTGCCAGCAGTGAAGACATGGGGGAAAAACTGTTTTTT; CDR3: CASSEDMGEKLFF
V: TRBV19; D: NA; J: TRBJ1-2; DNA: TGTGCCAGTAGTCCTGGAGGCTATGGCTACACCTTC; CDR3: CASSPGGYGYTF
V: TRBV6-5; D: NA; J: TRBJ2-1; DNA: TGTGCCAGCAGCAGGGCCGGTGAGCAGTTCTTC; CDR3: CASSRAGEQFF
V: TRBV18; D: TRBD1; J: TRBJ2-7; DNA: TGTGCCAGCTCACCAAGGGACAGCTCCTACGAGCAGTACTTC; CDR3: CASSPRDSSYEQYF
V: TRBV6-1; D: NA; J: TRBJ2-1; DNA: TGTGCCAGCAGTGAAGCGCCGGGCCTAGGGGGCAATGAGCAGTTCTTC; CDR3: CASSEAPGLGGNEQFF
V: TRBV5-1; D: NA; J: TRBJ2-1; DNA: TGCGCCAGCAGCTTAGGCGGGGCTTACTACAATGAGCAGTTCTTC; CDR3: CASSLGGAYYNEQFF
V: TRBV15; D: TRBD1; J: TRBJ1-1; DNA: TGTGCCACCAGTCGTCCCTTGAGGGGGCGTGAAGCTTTCTTT; CDR3: CATSRPLRGREAFF
V: TRBV4-1; D: NA; J: TRBJ2-3; DNA: TGCGCCAGCAGCCAAGATAGGGAAAGTTCGCGTACGCAGTATTTT; CDR3: CASSQDRESSRTQYF
V: TRBV6-1; D: NA; J: TRBJ1-3; DNA: TGTGCCAGCAGCTTCCGGGACGGTGGAAACACCATATATTTT; CDR3: CASSFRDGGNTIYF
V: TRBV5-1; D: NA; J: TRBJ2-3; DNA: TGCGCCAGCAGCACAACCCAGAGTCGAGATACGCAGTATTTT; CDR3: CASSTTQSRDTQYF